The 7 T cell receptor beta chains below come from one sample, sequenced in a study of blood T cell repertoires in COVID-19. Sequencing was performed with immunoSEQ multiplex PCR; in TCRdb, only in-frame clones are kept and a portion is missing. Seen here are around 70,000 clones, around nine tenths observed once, and the top ten hold 1.5%. Specimen: peripheral blood. The receptors stem from a man aged 50 to 60 with acute or convalescent COVID-19.

J is TRBJ2-3 and V is TRBV28, with 8 bases identical to TRBD1. J gave up 2 bases and V 3 bases, and 4 bases lay outside the gene matches. The CDR3 has 15 residues. The germline CDR1 and CDR2 sequences are MDHEN and SYDVKM. Written as DNA, the CDR3 is TGTGCCAGCAGTTTCCTGGACAGGGACACAGATACGCAGTATTTT. It yields the protein CASSFLDRDTDTQYF. Supplemented by reference TRBV28 and TRBJ2-3, the full variable domain reads DVKVTQSSRYLVKRTGEKVFLECVQDMDHENMFWYRQDPGLGLRLIYFSYDVKMKEKGDIPEGYSVSREKKERFSLILESASTNQTSMYLCASSFLDRDTDTQYFGPGTRLTVL.

The rearrangement joins TRBV24-1 to TRBJ2-1, with 7 bases identical to TRBD2. J was trimmed by 10 bases and V by 0 bases; bases with no gene match: 11. The CDR3 extends over 16 amino acids. Per germline, CDR1 KGHDR and CDR2 SFDVKD. The CDR3 is CATSDLVSAGEREQFF. The CDR3 DNA reads TGTGCCACCAGTGATTTGGTCTCGGCGGGAGAAAGGGAGCAGTTCTTC.

This clone has only one observation. The chain links TRBV27 to TRBJ1-4, with D possibly TRBD1 on 5 matching bases. Deletions cut 8 bases from V and 8 bases from J, with 18 bases between. Germline CDR1 and CDR2: MNHEY and SMNVEV (reference sequence). The length of the CDR3 is 14 residues. In nucleotides, the CDR3 is TGTGCCAGCGGCCCGAGGCAGGGTGGCGAAAAACTGTTTTTT. Its protein product is CASGPRQGGEKLFF. The whole variable domain, remainder taken from reference TRBV27 and TRBJ1-4, is EAQVTQNPRYLITVTGKKLTVTCSQNMNHEYMSWYRQDPGLGLRQIYYSMNVEVTDKGDVPEGYKVSRKEKRNFPLILESPSPNQTSLYFCASGPRQGGEKLFFGSGTQLSVL.

This chain uses TRBV7-9 with TRBJ2-4; D not certain. Germline values: CDR1 SEHNR, CDR2 FQNEAQ (reference sequence). The V and J ends lost 2 bases and 6 bases respectively, with 11 bases between them. The CDR3 is 14 residues long. CDR3 coding DNA: TGTGCCAGCAGCTTATTTCCAGGTCGAAACATTCAGTACTTC. It codes for CASSLFPGRNIQYF.

V and J are TRBV30 and TRBJ2-3, with D possibly TRBD2 on 5 matching bases. CDR3 length equals 15 residues. V was shortened by 2 bases and J by 4 bases, with 16 bases between the two germline ends. Germline V gene lookup returns CDR1 GTSNPN and CDR2 SVGIG (reference sequence). In DNA form, the CDR3 reads TGTGCCTGGAGTAACGGGCTAGTCGGGGCAGATACGCAGTATTTT. This codes for CAWSNGLVGADTQYF. Using reference TRBV30 and TRBJ2-3 for the parts outside the CDR3, the full variable domain is SQTIHQWPATLVQPVGSPLSLECTVEGTSNPNLYWYRQAAGRGLQLLFYSVGIGQISSEVPQNLSASRPQDRQFILSSKKLLLSDSGFYLCAWSNGLVGADTQYFGPGTRLTVL.

The table lists this clone with a few counts. This sequence joins TRBV7-9 and TRBJ2-1, with TRBD1 matching 7 bases. Looked up from germline, CDR1 is SEHNR and CDR2 is FQNEAQ (reference sequence). The CDR3 is 12 amino acids. V trimming: 5 bases; J trimming: 8 bases; junction bases outside the gene matches: 3. CDR3 region: CASSGQVHEQFF. As DNA, the CDR3 is TGTGCCAGCAGCGGACAGGTCCATGAGCAGTTCTTC.

The genes are TRBV13 and TRBJ2-7; D remains ambiguous. The germline CDR1 and CDR2 sequences are PRHDT and FYEKMQ (reference sequence). The CDR3 has 13 residues. V lost 3 bases to trimming and J lost 2 bases, with 8 bases between them. CDR3 sequence: CASSFNRAYEQYV. The CDR3 bases are TGTGCCAGCAGCTTTAACAGAGCCTACGAGCAGTACGTC.